This TCR beta chain was recovered during a study of blood T cell repertoires in COVID-19. Overall study: The origin of the acute and convalescent COVID-19 samples was the United States, Italy and Spain. Sources were T cells, B-cell-depleted T cells, or PBMCs; the material itself was cDNA or gDNA.

Original data processing: How many nucleated cells were present was estimated from reference gene primer amplification. Sequenced by immunoSEQ multiplex PCR; TCRdb stores in-frame clones only, minus some. That table furnishes V, J and clone size, whereas the DNA furnished D and trimming. The sample records about 91,000 clones, roughly 79% being singletons. This CDR3 is built from 15 residues. Germline values: CDR1 SEHNR, CDR2 FQNEAQ (reference sequence). The ends lost 5 bases at V and 11 bases at J; junction bases unmatched: 11. This clone was seen repeatedly, ten times or more. The sequencing sample was made of peripheral blood. This chain connects TRBV7-9 to TRBJ1-6, with 8 nucleotides matching TRBD1. This TCR was recovered from a woman at least 80 years old with acute or convalescent COVID-19. CDR3 nucleotides: TGTGCCAGCAGCGCCGCAGGCAGGGGGCAGGCACCCCTCCACTTT. It is translated as CASSAAGRGQAPLHF.